This T cell receptor (beta chain) originates from a study of beta chain features in type 1 diabetes. About the study: Similarity in age, gender and cell yields was seen between patients and healthy donors. Study results and caveats: In patients and controls equally, PCR might favor templates that are shorter. Shortening that was moderate but significant affected the TCRB CDR3s of Type 1 diabetes patients in all four CD4+ subsets.

The germline gives CDR1 MNHEY, CDR2 SVGAGI. CDR3 length: 13 residues. The V and J ends lost 6 bases and 5 bases, in that order; junction bases with no gene match: 5. cDNA synthesis used the whole RNA isolate, giving expressed TCRB sequences. This table comes from immunoSEQ multiplex PCR, and its TCRdb copy is limited to in-frame clones, with some not included. The sample carries 250,000 to 300,000 clones, around an eighth recorded once. Regarding this clone: Antigen specificity is unknown.

Only one heparinised blood draw was taken per donor, and its volume averaged about 120 mL. The chain uses TRBV6-5 and TRBJ2-5, with 8 bases matching TRBD1. Material: naive CD4+ T cells from blood. This clonotype was sampled from a man aged 30-40 years with type 1 diabetes. The CDR3 sequence is CASSRTGRETQYF. The CDR3 nucleotides read TGTGCCAGCAGCCGGACAGGGAGGGAGACCCAGTACTTC.